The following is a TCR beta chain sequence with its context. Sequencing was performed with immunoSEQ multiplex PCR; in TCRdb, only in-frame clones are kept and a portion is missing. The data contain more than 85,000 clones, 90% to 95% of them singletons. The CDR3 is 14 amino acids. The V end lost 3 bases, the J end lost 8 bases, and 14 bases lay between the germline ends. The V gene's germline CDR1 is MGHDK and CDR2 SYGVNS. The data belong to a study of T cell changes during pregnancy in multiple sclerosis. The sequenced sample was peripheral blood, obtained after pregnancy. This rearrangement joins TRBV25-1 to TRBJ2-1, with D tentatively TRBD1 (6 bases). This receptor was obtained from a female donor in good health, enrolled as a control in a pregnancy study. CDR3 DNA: TGTGCCAGCAGTGACCTCGACAGGAGTGATGAGCAGTTCTTC. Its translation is CASSDLDRSDEQFF.